A selection of T cell receptor beta chains follows, all from one sample in a study of cytomegalovirus exposure and HLA in healthy donors. TCRdb's copy holds only in-frame clones and misses some; the assay was immunoSEQ multiplex PCR. The sample has over 110,000 clones, approximately 86% seen once. The specimen sequenced was PBMCs. All receptors come from a man aged 18 to 30 in good health and CMV-seropositive. The CDR3 runs from the conserved cysteine through the conserved F or W. A D gene is named only where the DNA matches it firmly. Size values are once, few and many counts, or a class for expanded clones, and some rows have none.

TRBV2	NA	NA	TRBJ1-2	CASSPRGNYGYTF	TGTGCCAGCTCCCCCCGGGGAAACTATGGCTACACCTTC
TRBV6-6	NA	NA	TRBJ2-1	CASSYSVKVVGEQFF	TGTGCCAGCAGTTACTCGGTAAAAGTGGTCGGTGAGCAGTTCTTC
TRBV29-1	TRBD1	NA	TRBJ1-4	CSAQGQGKEKLFF	TGCAGCGCCCAGGGACAGGGAAAAGAAAAACTGTTTTTT
TRBV7-9	TRBD1	NA	TRBJ2-5	CASSSIYQGAHQETQYF	TGTGCCAGCAGCTCCATCTACCAGGGGGCGCATCAAGAGACCCAGTACTTC
TRBV2	NA	NA	TRBJ1-1	CASRDRMNTEAFF	TGTGCCAGCAGGGACAGAATGAACACTGAAGCTTTCTTT
TRBV10-3	NA	NA	TRBJ1-6	CAISEQNSPLHF	TGTGCCATCAGTGAGCAGAATTCACCCCTCCACTTT
TRBV19	NA	few	TRBJ1-1	CAVREPNTEAFF	TGTGCCGTCAGGGAACCGAACACTGAAGCTTTCTTT
TRBV7-9	NA	NA	TRBJ2-5	CATRGLAGETQYF	TGTGCCACGAGGGGGCTAGCGGGAGAGACCCAGTACTTC
TRBV7-2	NA	NA	TRBJ1-2	CASSLFRDYGYTF	TGTGCCAGCAGCTTATTCAGGGACTATGGCTACACCTTC
TRBV6-1	NA	NA	TRBJ2-7	CASSDRALEYF	TGTGCCAGCAGTGACAGGGCCTTGGAGTACTTC
TRBV5-1	TRBD1	NA	TRBJ1-2	CASSSGTGGFYGYTF	TGCGCCAGCAGCTCTGGGACAGGGGGCTTCTATGGCTACACCTTC
TRBV7-8	TRBD2	NA	TRBJ2-1	CASSLLAGGPNEQFF	TGTGCCAGCAGCTTATTAGCGGGAGGGCCAAATGAGCAGTTCTTC
TRBV13	TRBD1	NA	TRBJ2-7	CASSLGRWGQGAGYEQYF	TGTGCCAGCAGCTTAGGCCGTTGGGGACAGGGGGCTGGGTACGAGCAGTACTTC
TRBV25-1	NA	NA	TRBJ2-2	CASSGSSGELFF	TGTGCCAGCAGCGGGTCTTCCGGGGAGCTGTTTTTT
TRBV7-9	NA	NA	TRBJ2-2	CASSLESGRTGELFF	TGTGCCAGCAGCTTAGAGAGCGGGCGCACCGGGGAGCTGTTTTTT
TRBV14	NA	NA	TRBJ2-1	CASSPGGFRQFF	TGTGCCAGCAGCCCAGGGGGGTTTAGGCAGTTCTTC
TRBV11-2	NA	NA	TRBJ2-7	CASSTRRGDRTYEQYF	TGTGCCAGCAGCACAAGACGGGGTGATAGAACCTACGAGCAGTACTTC
TRBV5-6	TRBD1	NA	TRBJ1-2	CASSVDRGYGYTF	TGTGCCAGCAGCGTAGACAGGGGCTATGGCTACACCTTC
TRBV4-2	TRBD2	NA	TRBJ2-7	CASSQNPSGYEQYF	TGTGCCAGCAGCCAAAATCCTAGCGGCTACGAGCAGTACTTC
TRBV19	TRBD2	NA	TRBJ2-3	CASNPGRAADTQYF	TGTGCCAGTAATCCGGGGAGGGCGGCAGATACGCAGTATTTT
TRBV5-1	NA	NA	TRBJ2-5	CASSKSGEETQYF	TGCGCCAGCAGCAAAAGCGGAGAAGAGACCCAGTACTTC
TRBV11-2	TRBD2	NA	TRBJ2-4	CASSLAGLAKNIQYF	TGTGCCAGCAGCCTAGCGGGATTAGCCAAAAACATTCAGTACTTC
TRBV5-1	NA	NA	TRBJ2-1	CASSPSSGSYNEQFF	TGCGCCAGCAGTCCGTCCTCGGGGTCCTACAATGAGCAGTTCTTC
TRBV9	TRBD1	many	TRBJ1-4	CASSVEGAGDEKLFF	TGTGCCAGCAGCGTAGAGGGGGCGGGTGATGAAAAACTGTTTTTT
TRBV12-5	TRBD1	NA	TRBJ1-1	CASGFPDRVGVGAFF	TGTGCTAGTGGTTTCCCCGACAGGGTAGGTGTGGGAGCTTTCTTT
TRBV11-2	NA	NA	TRBJ2-5	CASSFRGAGETQYF	TGTGCCAGCAGCTTTCGGGGGGCCGGGGAGACCCAGTACTTC
TRBV19	NA	NA	TRBJ2-2	CASSSGSARGTGELFF	TGTGCCAGTAGTTCCGGGTCTGCTCGGGGCACCGGGGAGCTGTTTTTT
TRBV7-9	NA	NA	TRBJ1-3	CASSPYSSTGNTIYF	TGTGCCAGCAGCCCGTACAGCAGCACTGGAAACACCATATATTTT
TRBV5-6	TRBD1	NA	TRBJ1-2	CASSATGGGSHNYGYTF	TGTGCCAGCAGCGCAACAGGGGGCGGTTCACATAACTATGGCTACACCTTC
TRBV11-1	NA	NA	TRBJ1-1	CASSLIGSVFSIRNTEAFF	TGTGCCAGCAGTCTAATAGGGAGCGTCTTCTCGATCCGGAACACTGAAGCTTTCTTT
TRBV27	TRBD1	NA	TRBJ1-1	CASSFEYRGRQQAFF	TGTGCCAGCAGTTTTGAGTACAGGGGTCGACAGCAGGCTTTCTTT
TRBV4-1	NA	NA	TRBJ2-5	CASSPSGGKETQYF	TGCGCCAGCAGCCCCTCAGGGGGGAAAGAGACCCAGTACTTC
TRBV6-5	NA	NA	TRBJ2-6	CASSRGIGANVLTF	TGTGCCAGCAGTAGGGGAATTGGGGCCAACGTCCTGACTTTC
TRBV2	NA	NA	TRBJ1-1	CASRVRGTEAFF	TGTGCCAGTCGGGTTAGGGGCACTGAAGCTTTCTTT
TRBV7-9	TRBD1	NA	TRBJ1-2	CASSPDRAHGYTF	TGTGCCAGCAGCCCAGACAGGGCACATGGCTACACCTTC
TRBV10-3	NA	NA	TRBJ2-2	CAISRGGTGELFF	TGTGCCATCAGCAGGGGTGGGACCGGGGAGCTGTTTTTT
TRBV5-4	TRBD1	NA	TRBJ2-4	CASSGTDRGKNIQYF	TGTGCCAGCAGCGGGACGGACAGGGGCAAAAACATTCAGTACTTC
TRBV6-1	NA	NA	TRBJ1-1	CASSDNVGGGATEAFF	TGTGCCAGCAGTGACAACGTCGGGGGGGGAGCCACTGAAGCTTTCTTT
TRBV6-1	NA	NA	TRBJ1-2	CASSEAPKEQRTF	TGTGCCAGCAGTGAAGCCCCGAAAGAGCAGCGTACCTTC
TRBV27	NA	few	TRBJ2-2	CASSLRIGELFF	TGTGCCAGCAGTTTGAGGATCGGGGAGCTGTTTTTT
TRBV5-3	NA	many	TRBJ1-5	CAPRGGLRDQPQHF	TGTGCCCCACGGGGAGGGCTCCGGGATCAGCCCCAGCATTTT
TRBV27	NA	NA	TRBJ2-3	CASSLSTLETQYF	TGTGCCAGCAGTTTATCGACCCTAGAAACGCAGTATTTT
TRBV6-6	NA	NA	TRBJ2-1	CASSNQGDEQFF	TGTGCCAGCAGTAATCAGGGCGATGAGCAGTTCTTC
TRBV7-7	NA	NA	TRBJ2-2	CASAGGPGGELFF	TGTGCCAGCGCCGGGGGGCCGGGCGGGGAGCTGTTTTTT
TRBV7-6	TRBD1	NA	TRBJ1-2	CASSIGSGGSYGYTF	TGTGCCAGCAGCATAGGGTCAGGGGGCTCTTATGGCTACACCTTC
TRBV6-5	NA	NA	TRBJ2-3	CASSTSRGWDTQYF	TGTGCCAGCAGTACTTCTCGCGGTTGGGATACGCAGTATTTT
TRBV4-1	TRBD1	NA	TRBJ2-1	CASSQAGQGLNNEQFF	TGCGCCAGCAGCCAAGCGGGACAGGGTCTTAACAATGAGCAGTTCTTC
TRBV18	TRBD1	NA	TRBJ1-2	CASSPSWTGGGIVDYGYTF	TGTGCCAGCTCACCCTCTTGGACAGGGGGAGGCATAGTTGACTATGGCTACACCTTC
TRBV11-3	NA	NA	TRBJ2-5	CASSRRGETQYF	TGTGCCAGCAGCCGCCGGGGAGAGACCCAGTACTTC